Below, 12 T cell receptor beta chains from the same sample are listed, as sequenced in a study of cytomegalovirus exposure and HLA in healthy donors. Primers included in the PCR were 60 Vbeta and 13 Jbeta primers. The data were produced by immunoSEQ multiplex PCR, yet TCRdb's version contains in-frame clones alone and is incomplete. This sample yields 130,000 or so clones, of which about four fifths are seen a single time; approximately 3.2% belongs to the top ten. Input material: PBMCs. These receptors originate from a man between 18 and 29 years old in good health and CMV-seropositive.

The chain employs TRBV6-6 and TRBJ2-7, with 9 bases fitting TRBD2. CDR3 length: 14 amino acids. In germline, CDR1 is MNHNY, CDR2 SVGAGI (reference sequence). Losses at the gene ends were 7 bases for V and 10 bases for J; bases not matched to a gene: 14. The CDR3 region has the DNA TGTGCCAGCACCCGCGGCGGGCGGGAGGGAACCCAGTACTTC. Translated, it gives CASTRGGREGTQYF.

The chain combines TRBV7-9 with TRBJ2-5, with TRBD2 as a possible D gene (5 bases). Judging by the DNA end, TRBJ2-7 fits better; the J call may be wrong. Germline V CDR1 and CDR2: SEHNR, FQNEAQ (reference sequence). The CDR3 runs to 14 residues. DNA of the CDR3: TGTGCCAGCAGCTTAGGTCCCGGGGTCCACGAGCAGTACTTC. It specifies CASSLGPGVHEQYF.

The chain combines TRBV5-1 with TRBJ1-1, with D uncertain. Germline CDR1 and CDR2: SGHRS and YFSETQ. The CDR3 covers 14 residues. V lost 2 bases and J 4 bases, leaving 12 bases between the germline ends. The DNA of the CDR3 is TGCGCCAGCAGCTTAGGAGGGTTCGCCACTGAAGCTTTCTTT. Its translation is CASSLGGFATEAFF.

CDR3 sequence (DNA): TGTGCCAGCAGCCAAGGACAGCTAAACACCATATATTTT. Its translation: CASSQGQLNTIYF. The V and J genes are TRBV4-2 and TRBJ1-3; D may be TRBD1 (5 bases). V lost 1 base to trimming and J lost 6 bases, with 7 bases between them. Germline CDR1 is LGHNA and CDR2 is YNFKEQ. This CDR3 contains 13 residues.

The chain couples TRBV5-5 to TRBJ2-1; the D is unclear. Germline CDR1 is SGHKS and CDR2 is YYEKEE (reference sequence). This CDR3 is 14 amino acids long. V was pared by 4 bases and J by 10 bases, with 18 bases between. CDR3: CASSAVTSFTEQFF. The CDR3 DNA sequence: TGTGCCAGCAGCGCCGTGACTTCTTTTACAGAGCAGTTCTTC.

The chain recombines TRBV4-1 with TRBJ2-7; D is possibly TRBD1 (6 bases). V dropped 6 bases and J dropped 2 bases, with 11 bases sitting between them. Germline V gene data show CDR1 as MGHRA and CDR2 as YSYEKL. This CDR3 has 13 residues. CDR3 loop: CASRAQGTYEQYF. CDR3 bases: TGCGCCAGCAGGGCTCAGGGGACCTACGAGCAGTACTTC.

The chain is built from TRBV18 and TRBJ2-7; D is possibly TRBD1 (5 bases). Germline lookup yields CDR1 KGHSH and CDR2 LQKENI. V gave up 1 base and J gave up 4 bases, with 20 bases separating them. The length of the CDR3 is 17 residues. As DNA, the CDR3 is TGTGCCAGCTCACCACAGCAGGGTATAACCAGCCCATACGAGCAGTACTTC. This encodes CASSPQQGITSPYEQYF.

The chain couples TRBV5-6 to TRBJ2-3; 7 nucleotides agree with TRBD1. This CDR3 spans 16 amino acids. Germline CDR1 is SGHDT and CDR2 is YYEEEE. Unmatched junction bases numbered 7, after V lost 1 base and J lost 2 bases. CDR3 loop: CASSLYDRVNTDTQYF. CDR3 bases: TGTGCCAGCAGCTTGTATGACAGGGTGAACACAGATACGCAGTATTTT.

This CDR3 reads CATQDRRNQPQHF. CDR3 in DNA: TGTGCCACCCAGGACAGGAGGAATCAGCCCCAGCATTTT. This chain links TRBV19 with TRBJ1-5; 7 bases align to TRBD1. The junction had 7 bases not matched to a gene; V was cut back by 10 bases and J by 4 bases. The CDR3 is 13 residues long. Germline lookup yields CDR1 LNHDA and CDR2 SQIVND (reference sequence).

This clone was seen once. DNA of the CDR3: TGTGCCAGCAGTGTCAGGGGTATCGTTGGCTACACCTTC. Translation gives CASSVRGIVGYTF. J is TRBJ1-2 and V is TRBV28; D may be TRBD1 (6 bases). The germline gives CDR1 MDHEN, CDR2 SYDVKM. V was pared by 5 bases and J by 7 bases, with 14 bases between. This CDR3 spans 13 amino acids.

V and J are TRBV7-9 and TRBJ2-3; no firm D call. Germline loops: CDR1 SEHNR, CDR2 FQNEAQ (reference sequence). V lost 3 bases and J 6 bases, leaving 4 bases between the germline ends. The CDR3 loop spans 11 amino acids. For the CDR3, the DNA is TGTGCCAGCAGCTTCTCGGATACGCAGTATTTT. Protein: CASSFSDTQYF.

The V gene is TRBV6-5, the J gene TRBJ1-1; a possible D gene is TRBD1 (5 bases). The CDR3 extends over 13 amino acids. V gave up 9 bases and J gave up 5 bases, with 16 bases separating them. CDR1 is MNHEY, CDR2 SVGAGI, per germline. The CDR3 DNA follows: TGTGCCAGTTTCTCTTTTGGGGCTACTGAAGCTTTCTTT. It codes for CASFSFGATEAFF.